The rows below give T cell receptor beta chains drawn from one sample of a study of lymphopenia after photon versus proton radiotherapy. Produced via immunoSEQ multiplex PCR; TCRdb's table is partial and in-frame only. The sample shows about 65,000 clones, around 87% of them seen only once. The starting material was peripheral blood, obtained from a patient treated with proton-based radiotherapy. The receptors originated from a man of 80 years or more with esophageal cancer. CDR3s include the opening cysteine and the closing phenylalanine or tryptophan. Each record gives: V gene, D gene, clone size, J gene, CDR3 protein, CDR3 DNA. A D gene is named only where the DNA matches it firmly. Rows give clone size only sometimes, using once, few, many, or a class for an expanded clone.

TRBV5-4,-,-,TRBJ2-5,CASSLRAEETQYF,TGTGCCAGCAGCTTGAGGGCAGAAGAGACCCAGTACTTC
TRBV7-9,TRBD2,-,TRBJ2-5,CASSFEFAGVQETQYF,TGTGCCAGCAGCTTTGAGTTCGCGGGGGTGCAAGAGACCCAGTACTTC
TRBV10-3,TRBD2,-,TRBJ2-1,CAISGVRGAYNEQFF,TGTGCCATCAGTGGGGTGCGGGGGGCCTACAATGAGCAGTTCTTC
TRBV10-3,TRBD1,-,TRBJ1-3,CAITRRRDRVFDTIYF,TGTGCCATCACAAGGCGCAGGGACAGGGTGTTTGACACCATATATTTT
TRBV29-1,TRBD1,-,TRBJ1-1,CSVAGQGDTEAFF,TGCAGCGTTGCGGGACAGGGGGACACTGAAGCTTTCTTT
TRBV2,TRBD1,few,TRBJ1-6,CASSERGTGFSPLHF,TGTGCCAGCAGTGAAAGGGGGACAGGGTTTTCACCCCTCCACTTT
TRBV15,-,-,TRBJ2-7,CATSREGGGWSSYEQYF,TGTGCCACCAGCAGAGAGGGAGGGGGATGGTCCTCCTACGAGCAGTACTTC
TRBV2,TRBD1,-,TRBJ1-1,CASRQGPNTEAFF,TGTGCCAGCAGACAGGGGCCTAACACTGAAGCTTTCTTT
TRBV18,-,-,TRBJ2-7,CASSLAAGPSYEQYF,TGTGCCAGCTCACTCGCGGCAGGACCTTCCTACGAGCAGTACTTC
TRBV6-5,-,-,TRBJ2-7,CASSYRSPWAPEQYF,TGTGCCAGCAGTTACCGGTCTCCTTGGGCTCCCGAGCAGTACTTC
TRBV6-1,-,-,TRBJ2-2,CASRELTGLGLFF,TGTGCCAGCAGGGAGTTGACAGGCCTTGGGCTGTTTTTT
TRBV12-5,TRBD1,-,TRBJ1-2,CASGLRAGGLSYGYTF,TGTGCTAGTGGTCTACGGGCAGGGGGGCTAAGCTATGGCTACACCTTC
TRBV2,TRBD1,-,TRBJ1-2,CASRARTGYGYTF,TGTGCCAGCAGAGCCAGGACAGGGTATGGCTACACCTTC
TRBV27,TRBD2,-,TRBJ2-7,CASSYTSGGTYEQYF,TGTGCCAGCAGTTACACTAGCGGGGGTACCTACGAGCAGTACTTC
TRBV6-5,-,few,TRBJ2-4,CASSYGQGKNIQYF,TGTGCCAGCAGTTACGGGCAGGGCAAAAACATTCAGTACTTC
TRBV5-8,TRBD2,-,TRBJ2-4,CASGLAGMKNIQYF,TGTGCCAGCGGACTAGCGGGTATGAAAAACATTCAGTACTTC
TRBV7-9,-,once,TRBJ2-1,CASSPKDRWEQFF,TGTGCCAGCAGCCCGAAAGACAGATGGGAGCAGTTCTTC
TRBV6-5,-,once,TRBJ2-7,CASSYDGFPYEQYF,TGTGCCAGCAGTTACGATGGGTTCCCCTACGAGCAGTACTTC
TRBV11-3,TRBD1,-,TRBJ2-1,CASSLDVDRDYNEQFF,TGTGCCAGCAGCTTAGATGTGGACAGGGACTACAATGAGCAGTTCTTC
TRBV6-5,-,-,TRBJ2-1,CASSYSTPTVYNEQFF,TGTGCCAGCAGTTACTCGACCCCGACAGTCTACAATGAGCAGTTCTTC
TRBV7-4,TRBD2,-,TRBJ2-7,CASSPRTSGSNEQYF,TGTGCCAGCAGCCCCCGGACTAGCGGGAGCAACGAGCAGTACTTC
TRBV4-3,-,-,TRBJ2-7,CASSEGRASYEQYF,TGCGCCAGCAGCGAAGGCAGGGCCTCCTACGAGCAGTACTTC